Following are 13 T cell receptor beta chains from one sample sequenced in a study of CD4 T cells in relation to SARS-CoV-2 and coronaviruses. The unexposed donors gave CD4+ T cells in about 2010-2019, prior to COVID-19. The method was immunoSEQ multiplex PCR; TCRdb's version includes in-frame clones alone and lacks a portion of them. The sample contains tens of thousands of clones, approximately 93% of which appear only once. What was sequenced was naive CD4+ T cells from PBMCs. Specified subset: naive CD4+ T cells isolated by negative enrichment. These receptor sequences come from a human donor in good health.

The chain links TRBV6-2 or TRBV6-3 to TRBJ1-2; TRBD1 might be the D (6 bases). Germline V gives CDR1 MNHEY, CDR2 SVGEGT. This CDR3 contains 15 residues. Trimming pared 2 bases from V and 2 bases from J, leaving 12 bases between. This CDR3 is CASSYRLDRNYGYTF. CDR3 DNA sequence: TGTGCCAGCAGTTACCGCCTCGACAGGAACTATGGCTACACCTTC.

The J gene is TRBJ2-7, the V gene TRBV4-1, with 8 nucleotides matching TRBD2. CDR1 MGHRA and CDR2 YSYEKL come from the germline V gene. V shed 4 bases, J shed 3 bases, and the junction held 11 bases outside the gene matches. This CDR3 spans 16 amino acids. For the CDR3, the DNA is TGCGCCAGCAGCCTATGGCCCAGCGGGAGTTTCTACGAGCAGTACTTC. Translated, it gives CASSLWPSGSFYEQYF.

The CDR3 region is CASSRTADTQYF. CDR3 bases: TGTGCCAGCAGCAGGACAGCAGATACGCAGTATTTT. The J gene is TRBJ2-3, the V gene TRBV7-9; D perhaps matches TRBD1 (6 bases). The CDR3 totals 12 residues. V was trimmed by 5 bases and J by 4 bases, leaving 7 bases between them. Looked up from germline, CDR1 is SEHNR and CDR2 is FQNEAQ (reference sequence).

This chain uses TRBV29-1 with TRBJ2-1; no reliable D call. The CDR3 is 14 amino acids. CDR1 is SQVTM and CDR2 is ANQGSEA in the germline V gene. The germline V and J ends were trimmed by 3 bases and 2 bases, with 11 bases remaining between them. The CDR3 region has the DNA TGCAGCGTTGACGGGCAGCTCGCCTACAATGAGCAGTTCTTC. This gives the protein CSVDGQLAYNEQFF.

The gene calls are TRBV19 and TRBJ2-5; D is uncertain. Trimming left V 4 bases short and J 4 bases short, with 13 bases between. The CDR3 has 14 amino acids. CDR1 and CDR2 from the germline V gene are LNHDA and SQIVND (reference sequence). The CDR3 spells CASSKVRLGETQYF. The DNA for the CDR3 is TGTGCCAGTAGTAAAGTCAGGCTGGGAGAGACCCAGTACTTC.

The chain carries TRBV30 and TRBJ1-1, with a possible D match to TRBD1 (5 bases). Germline V gives CDR1 GTSNPN, CDR2 SVGIG (reference sequence). The CDR3 has 16 residues. The ends were cut back, 3 bases at V and 1 base at J, with 18 bases in the middle. The CDR3 sequence is CAWSGDLAPGNTEAFF. The CDR3 DNA reads TGTGCCTGGAGCGGGGACCTTGCCCCTGGGAACACTGAAGCTTTCTTT. Looking up the rest from reference TRBV30 and TRBJ1-1 gives the full variable domain: SQTIHQWPATLVQPVGSPLSLECTVEGTSNPNLYWYRQAAGRGLQLLFYSVGIGQISSEVPQNLSASRPQDRQFILSSKKLLLSDSGFYLCAWSGDLAPGNTEAFFGQGTRLTVV.

The chain uses TRBV5-1 and TRBJ2-6, with a possible D match to TRBD1 (6 bases). In germline, CDR1 is SGHRS, CDR2 YFSETQ. The CDR3 is 17 residues long. V dropped 6 bases and J dropped 2 bases, with 18 bases sitting between them. In DNA form, the CDR3 reads TGCGCCAGCACCCCTGGGACACAATCCACTGGGGCCAACGTCCTGACTTTC. Amino acids: CASTPGTQSTGANVLTF.

CDR3 DNA sequence: TGTGCCAGCAGCTGGACTAGCGGGAGGGTTCAAGAGACCCAGTACTTC. Protein: CASSWTSGRVQETQYF. The chain employs TRBV5-8 and TRBJ2-5, with TRBD2 identical over 15 bases. Germline-derived CDR1 and CDR2 are SGHTS and YDEGEE. The CDR3 sequence is 16 residues long. The V gene end was trimmed by 3 bases and the J gene end by 2 bases; junction bases not matched to a gene: 2. Full variable domain (outside the CDR3, taken from reference TRBV5-8 and TRBJ2-5): EAGVTQSPTHLIKTRGQQATLRCSPISGHTSVYWYQQALGLGLQFLLWYDEGEERNRGNFPPRFSGRQFPNYSSELNVNALELEDSALYLCASSWTSGRVQETQYFGPGTRLLVL.

The chain has TRBV30 and TRBJ2-5; D perhaps matches TRBD1 (5 bases). CDR1 GTSNPN and CDR2 SVGIG come from the germline V gene (reference sequence). This CDR3 contains 15 residues. The V end lost 1 base, the J end lost 1 base, and 13 bases lay between the germline ends. CDR3 sequence (DNA): TGTGCCTGGAGTGGGCTCCCAGACAGCCAAGAGACCCAGTACTTC. It yields the protein CAWSGLPDSQETQYF. Together with reference TRBV30 and TRBJ2-5, the CDR3 gives the full variable domain: SQTIHQWPATLVQPVGSPLSLECTVEGTSNPNLYWYRQAAGRGLQLLFYSVGIGQISSEVPQNLSASRPQDRQFILSSKKLLLSDSGFYLCAWSGLPDSQETQYFGPGTRLLVL.

The CDR3 loop is CASSPGQSPLYGYTF. The CDR3 coding sequence is TGTGCCAGCTCACCCGGACAGAGTCCTCTCTATGGCTACACCTTC. This chain joins TRBV18 and TRBJ1-2; D perhaps matches TRBD1 (6 bases). The V and J ends lost 3 bases and 4 bases respectively, with 15 bases between them. The CDR3 runs 15 residues. CDR1 KGHSH and CDR2 LQKENI come from the germline V gene.

The chain has TRBV12-3 or TRBV12-4 and TRBJ1-1; 9 bases align to TRBD1. The ends lost 6 bases at V and 1 base at J; junction bases unmatched: 0. The CDR3 runs 13 residues. The CDR3 reads CASRGQGNTEAFF. Here the CDR3 DNA reads TGTGCCAGCAGGGGACAGGGGAACACTGAAGCTTTCTTT.

This chain connects TRBV18 to TRBJ2-7, with 10 bases matching TRBD2. CDR1 KGHSH and CDR2 LQKENI come from the germline V gene. CDR3 length equals 14 residues. The V and J ends lost 1 base and 5 bases, in that order; junction bases with no gene match: 2. The CDR3 nucleotides read TGTGCCAGCTCACCACGCCTAGCGGGAGACGAGCAGTACTTC. This translates into CASSPRLAGDEQYF.

This clone was observed once. The chain joins TRBV30 to TRBJ1-5, with D maybe TRBD1 (6 bases). This CDR3 spans 15 amino acids. Germline V lookup: CDR1 GTSNPN, CDR2 SVGIG (reference sequence). The V end was cut by 3 bases, the J end by 0 bases, with 12 bases between. The CDR3 nucleotides read TGTGCCTGGAGCGGACAGACACATAGCAATCAGCCCCAGCATTTT. Protein: CAWSGQTHSNQPQHF.